This T cell receptor beta chain is drawn from a study of blood T cells in healthy people across ages. The second PCR ran roughly 6 to 11 cycles with a sample-barcoded 5' primer and J-beta primers. TCRdb reprocessed the 5' RACE reads with MiXCR, giving one entry per CDR3 protein. The sample lists about 570,000 distinct CDR3 sequences, 27% occurring once. With 5 bases removed from V and 3 bases from J, the gap between germline ends came to 19 bases. Germline loops: CDR1 SGHDT, CDR2 YYEEEE. This CDR3 spans 16 amino acids. Study-level findings and limits: Relative to aged donors, long-lived donors carried more naive CD4+ cells and displayed higher diversity.

Aged roughly 6 to 100, donors were systemically healthy Caucasians from Russia. At least 6 micrograms of total RNA were extracted per sample. This clonotype was seen a handful of times. Its antigen remains unknown. The origin of this receptor is a woman in her seventies in good health. This chain connects TRBV5-6 to TRBJ2-3; unclear D gene. Sequencing was carried out using blood. This CDR3 is CASSPLGGGETDTQYF. For the CDR3, the DNA is TGTGCCAGCAGTCCCTTGGGTGGTGGTGAGACAGATACGCAGTATTTT.